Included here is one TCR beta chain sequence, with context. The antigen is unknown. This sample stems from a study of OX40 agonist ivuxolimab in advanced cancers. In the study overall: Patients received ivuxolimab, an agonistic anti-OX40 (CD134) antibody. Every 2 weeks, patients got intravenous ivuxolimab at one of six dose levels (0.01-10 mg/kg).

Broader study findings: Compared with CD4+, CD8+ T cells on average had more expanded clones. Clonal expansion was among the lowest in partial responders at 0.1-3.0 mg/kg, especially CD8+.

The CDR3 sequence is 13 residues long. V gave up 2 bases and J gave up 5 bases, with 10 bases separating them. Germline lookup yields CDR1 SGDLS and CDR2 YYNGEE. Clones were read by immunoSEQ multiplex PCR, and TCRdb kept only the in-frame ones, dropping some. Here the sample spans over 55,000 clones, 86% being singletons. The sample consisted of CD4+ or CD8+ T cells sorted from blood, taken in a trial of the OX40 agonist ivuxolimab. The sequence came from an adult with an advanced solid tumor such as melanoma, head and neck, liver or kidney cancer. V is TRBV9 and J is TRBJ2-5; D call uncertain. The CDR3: CASSVNFRETQYF. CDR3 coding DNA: TGTGCCAGCAGCGTCAACTTCAGGGAGACCCAGTACTTC. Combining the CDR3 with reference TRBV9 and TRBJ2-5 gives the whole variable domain DSGVTQTPKHLITATGQRVTLRCSPRSGDLSVYWYQQSLDQGLQFLIQYYNGEERAKGNILERFSAQQFPDLHSELNLSSLELGDSALYFCASSVNFRETQYFGPGTRLLVL.